This T cell receptor (beta chain) was profiled in a study of cytomegalovirus exposure and HLA in healthy donors. For the study at large: As released early, the data held some 85 million unique TCRs from HLA-typed donors. Whole-study findings and limits: According to a later analysis, donors in an Asian-associated ancestry cluster reportedly had fewer N-insertions than the approximately 620-donor mean.

The CDR3 consists of 14 residues. Trimming left V 1 base short and J 10 bases short, with 13 bases between. Germline V gene lookup returns CDR1 LNHDA and CDR2 SQIVND (reference sequence). Amplification used 60 Vbeta primers and 13 Jbeta primers. Authors' analysis steps: The authors later counted about 80 million unique TCR beta chains, around 9.9 million of them shared. Repertoires were generated with immunoSEQ multiplex PCR, while TCRdb's copy carries only in-frame clones and drops some. For V, J and clone size, that table is used; D and trimming come from the DNA. The table includes about 160,000 clones, 75% detected once. As regards this clone: Its target is unknown.

V usage is TRBV19 and J usage is TRBJ1-4; D ambiguous. The receptor was derived from a woman between 45 and 65 years old in good health and CMV-seropositive. Material: PBMCs. In nucleotides, the CDR3 is TGTGCCAGTAGTATAGGACCGGACGGGGTAAAACTGTTTTTT. Its translation: CASSIGPDGVKLFF.